Listed below are T cell receptor beta chains from one sample, sequenced in a study of T cell repertoires in cytomegalovirus infection. MiXCR, applied by TCRdb to the reads, yields one record per CDR3 protein. The table lists hundreds of thousands of distinct CDR3 sequences, 9.5% of them singletons. Sequencing used PBMCs. These TCRs come from a human donor in good health (CMV status not recorded). Some clones in this sample may be carry-over from other donors' samples. CDR3s leave out the opening cysteine and the closing phenylalanine or tryptophan. For some rows the clone size is stated as once, few or many, or as a class when expanded; others skip it.

clone_size j_call v_call cdr3_aa
many TRBJ2-7 TRBV7-3 ASSLMPSLSYEQY
many TRBJ1-2 TRBV7-2 ASSLVSGGANYGYT
few TRBJ2-7 TRBV7-2 ASSSRTGRYEQY
- TRBJ2-5 TRBV11-2 ASSLSGMLETQY
many TRBJ1-6 TRBV20-1 SARRGGRFSYNSPLH
many TRBJ2-7 TRBV7-8 ASSLRVWRERSYEQY
- TRBJ1-5 TRBV19 ASSSGRLDQPQH
many TRBJ1-2 TRBV7-9 ASSSTQERDGNYGYT
few TRBJ1-1 TRBV7-2 ASINNPVWNTEAF
many TRBJ2-5 TRBV7-9 ASSLAPTKETQY
- TRBJ2-3 TRBV20-1 SARAPGEGRTDTQY
- TRBJ2-7 TRBV15 ATSRGHLYEQY
few TRBJ1-5 TRBV10-3 AIRGQGDSNQPQH
- TRBJ1-6 TRBV28 ASSLRQYNSPLH
few TRBJ2-7 TRBV20-1 SSYNPGSIALNYEQY
few TRBJ2-7 TRBV5-6 ASSSLGGLEEQY
few TRBJ2-3 TRBV5-6 ASSVISVDTQY
- TRBJ1-2 TRBV5-4 ASSYTGDYGYT
few TRBJ1-1 TRBV6-5 ASSYSRIGYMNTEAF
many TRBJ2-5 TRBV7-2 ASSLALGEEETQY
few TRBJ2-5 TRBV5-6 ASSYEGGETQY
- TRBJ1-5 TRBV19 ASSNGQYQPQH
few TRBJ2-5 TRBV29-1 SALGGPQETQY
- TRBJ2-7 TRBV4-1 ASSPRTQHTHNHYEQY
few TRBJ2-5 TRBV7-2 ASSLEGQGGETQY
few TRBJ2-3 TRBV25-1 ASNRGHGDTQY
many TRBJ1-4 TRBV7-2 ASSLERGRAEKLF